This TCR beta chain is drawn from a study of blood T cell repertoires in COVID-19. This CDR3 comprises 15 residues. The authors' processing: Reference gene primers were amplified, and this amplification served to estimate nucleated cell counts. Assay: immunoSEQ multiplex PCR; the TCRdb copy retains only in-frame clones and omits some. For V, J and clone size, that table is used; D and trimming come from the DNA. The sample has hundreds of thousands of clones, around 84% seen once. Only a few counts were recorded for this clone. The sequenced sample consisted of PBMCs or T cells enriched from blood (not recorded which). The chain is built from TRBV21-1 and TRBJ1-2. TRBV21-1 is designated a pseudogene. The source of this sequence is a man aged 35-49 years who had been exposed to COVID-19. The CDR3 DNA sequence: TGTGCCAGCAGCGCCCCGAAGGAGTCTAACTATGGCTACACCTTC. Its translation is CASSAPKESNYGYTF.